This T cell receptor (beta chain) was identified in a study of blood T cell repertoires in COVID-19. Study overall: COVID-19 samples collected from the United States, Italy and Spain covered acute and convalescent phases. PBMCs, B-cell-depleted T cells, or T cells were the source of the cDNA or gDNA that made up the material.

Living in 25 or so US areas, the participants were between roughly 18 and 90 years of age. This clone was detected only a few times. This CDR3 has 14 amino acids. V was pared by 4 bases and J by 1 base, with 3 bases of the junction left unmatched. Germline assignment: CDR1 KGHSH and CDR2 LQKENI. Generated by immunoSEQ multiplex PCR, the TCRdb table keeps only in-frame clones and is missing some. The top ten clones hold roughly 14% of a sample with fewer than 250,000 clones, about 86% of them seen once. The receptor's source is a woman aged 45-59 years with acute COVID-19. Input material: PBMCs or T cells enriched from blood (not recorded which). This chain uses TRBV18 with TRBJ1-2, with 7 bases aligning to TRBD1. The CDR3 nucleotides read TGTGCCAGCTCACAAGGGACAGATAACTATGGCTACACCTTC. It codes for CASSQGTDNYGYTF.